A single sample gave rise to the 19 T cell receptor beta chains below, sequenced in a study of shared clonotypes between healthy human individuals (dated by TCRdb to 2020 to 2021). Receptors were amplified or captured by the immunoSEQ multiplex PCR assay. TCRdb retrieved this table from immuneACCESS and kept in-frame rearrangements only. Not all clones are present; in checked studies, unresolved V genes account for under half, and no reason is known for the remainder. In this sample the table shows about 690,000 clones, 80% to 95% of which occur a single time. The top ten hold about a third of the sample. The material sequenced was memory CD8+ T cells from PBMCs. The sample's cell subset or site label is to be understood as: CD45RO+ cells pooled with CCR7-negative TemRA cells. These receptors came from a man aged 18-30 years in good health. Some clones in this sample may be carry-over from other donors' samples.

This chain joins TRBV5-1 and TRBJ2-1; D may be TRBD2 (5 bases). Germline CDR1 is SGHRS and CDR2 is YFSETQ. The V end lost 0 bases, the J end lost 0 bases, and 13 bases lay between the germline ends. The CDR3 runs 17 residues. The CDR3 region is CASSLVVGKSSYNEQFF. The DNA for the CDR3 is TGCGCCAGCAGCTTGGTTGTCGGGAAGAGCTCCTACAATGAGCAGTTCTTC. Combining the CDR3 with reference TRBV5-1 and TRBJ2-1 gives the whole variable domain KAGVTQTPRYLIKTRGQQVTLSCSPISGHRSVSWYQQTPGQGLQFLFEYFSETQRNKGNFPGRFSGRQFSNSRSEMNVSTLELGDSALYLCASSLVVGKSSYNEQFFGPGTRLTVL.

CDR3 region: CASTESGRAFYEQYF. The CDR3 DNA reads TGTGCCAGTACCGAGAGCGGGAGGGCGTTCTACGAGCAGTACTTC. The chain joins TRBV19 to TRBJ2-7; TRBD2 aligns across 10 bases. Per the germline V gene, CDR1 is LNHDA and CDR2 is SQIVND (reference sequence). The CDR3 runs 15 residues. The trim removed 7 bases at V and 3 bases at J, leaving 9 bases unmatched.

This chain links TRBV12-1 with TRBJ1-4; no DNA check was done on the table's D call, TRBD1. TRBV12-1 has pseudogene status. The CDR3 runs 18 residues. In nucleotides, the CDR3 is TGTGCCAGCAGCTCGAATACAGGGATTAGGACTGCTGATGAAAAACTGTTTTTT. As protein: CASSSNTGIRTADEKLFF.

V and J are TRBV5-1 and TRBJ2-7; the D is unclear. The V gene's germline CDR1 is SGHRS and CDR2 YFSETQ. The CDR3 runs 14 residues. The germline V and J ends were trimmed by 4 bases and 5 bases, with 16 bases remaining between them. The CDR3 bases are TGCGCCAGCAGCCCGAGAGCAGGCCTCGACGAGCAGTACTTC. Its protein is CASSPRAGLDEQYF.

V is TRBV7-9 and J is TRBJ2-5; perhaps TRBD2 as D (5 bases). Germline CDR1 and CDR2: SEHNR and FQNEAQ (reference sequence). CDR3 size: 15 residues. Deletions cut 5 bases from V and 2 bases from J, with 15 bases between. In nucleotides, the CDR3 is TGTGCCAGCAGCCCGGGGATGTTCTTACAAGAGACCCAGTACTTC. Amino acids: CASSPGMFLQETQYF.

Turning to this clone: Other nucleotide sequences in the sample specify the same CDR3. CDR3 coding DNA: TGTGCCAGCAGTTACTCGATGGGAGACGAGCAGTACTTC. It is translated as CASSYSMGDEQYF. The chain joins TRBV6-5 to TRBJ2-7; tentatively, D is TRBD2 (5 bases). The CDR3 totals 13 residues. V lost 0 bases and J lost 5, with 8 bases in between. CDR1 and CDR2 (germline): MNHEY, SVGAGI.

The J gene is TRBJ1-2, the V gene TRBV7-2, with unresolved D. This CDR3 is 16 amino acids long. V lost 0 bases and J lost 0, with 11 bases in between. CDR1 is SGHTA, CDR2 FQGNSA, per germline. CDR3 amino acids: CASSLAQIHPNYGYTF. CDR3 nucleotide sequence: TGTGCCAGCAGCTTAGCCCAGATTCACCCTAACTATGGCTACACCTTC.

The chain links TRBV4-1 to TRBJ2-1; 8 bases are a match to TRBD2. Germline CDR1 reads MGHRA; CDR2 reads YSYEKL. There are 15 residues in the CDR3. Trimming cost V 2 bases and J 5 bases; bases outside gene matches: 5. CDR3 sequence: CASSQRTSPDNEQFF. CDR3 coding DNA: TGCGCCAGCAGCCAACGGACTAGCCCGGACAATGAGCAGTTCTTC.

The V and J genes are TRBV4-1 and TRBJ1-2; 7 bases line up with TRBD1. Germline assignment: CDR1 MGHRA and CDR2 YSYEKL. The CDR3 consists of 15 residues. The ends lost 4 bases at V and 3 bases at J; junction bases unmatched: 8. The CDR3 reads CASSPTGQPYYGYTF. CDR3 DNA: TGCGCCAGCAGCCCGACGGGACAGCCTTACTATGGCTACACCTTC.

The chain uses TRBV7-2 and TRBJ2-3; D remains ambiguous. The germline CDR1 and CDR2 sequences are SGHTA and FQGNSA. Trimming removed 0 bases at V and 5 bases at J, with 12 bases between. CDR3 size: 15 residues. The CDR3 protein is CASSLAQGMEDTQYF. CDR3 sequence (DNA): TGTGCCAGCAGCTTAGCACAAGGAATGGAAGATACGCAGTATTTT.

The chain uses TRBV7-3 and TRBJ2-6; D remains unclear. This CDR3 is 16 amino acids long. Germline CDR1 and CDR2: SGHTA and FQGTGA. The V end lost 0 bases, the J end lost 1 base, and 7 bases lay between the germline ends. This CDR3 reads CASSLTQRSGANVLTF. CDR3 coding DNA: TGTGCCAGCAGCTTAACGCAAAGGTCTGGGGCCAACGTCCTGACTTTC.

The V gene is TRBV5-5, the J gene TRBJ1-5; 8 bases are a match to TRBD1. This CDR3 has 14 residues. Germline CDR1 SGHKS, CDR2 YYEKEE (reference sequence). After removal of 4 bases from V and 5 bases from J, the junction contained 5 bases not matched to a gene. CDR3 protein: CASSRGQGDQPQHF. CDR3 sequence (DNA): TGTGCCAGCAGCCGCGGACAGGGAGATCAGCCCCAGCATTTT.

This clone occurred once. The CDR3 loop is CASTLFGEQYF. CDR3 nucleotide sequence: TGTGCCAGCACCCTCTTTGGCGAGCAGTACTTC. The V and J genes are TRBV6-5 and TRBJ2-7; D gene uncertain. This CDR3 spans 11 amino acids. Germline loops: CDR1 MNHEY, CDR2 SVGAGI. V gave up 7 bases and J gave up 6 bases, with 10 bases separating them.

This chain joins TRBV6-6 and TRBJ1-2; D is possibly TRBD1 (5 bases). Trimming removed 7 bases at V and 8 bases at J, with 11 bases between. The CDR3 covers 11 residues. Germline V CDR1 and CDR2: MNHNY, SVGAGI (reference sequence). CDR3 DNA: TGTGCCAGCACTGCAGGGACGGGCTACACCTTC. This translates into CASTAGTGYTF.

The J gene is TRBJ2-7, the V gene TRBV4-2; D tentatively fits TRBD1 or TRBD2 (5 bases each). This CDR3 is built from 14 residues. CDR1 is LGHNA and CDR2 is YNFKEQ in the germline V gene. V lost 5 bases, J lost 1 base, and 12 bases lay in between. The CDR3 DNA reads TGTGCCAGCAGCAACGGGTGGGGGTCCTACGAGCAGTACTTC. Amino acids: CASSNGWGSYEQYF.

This chain joins TRBV28 and TRBJ2-7, with 10 bases that match TRBD2. Germline V gene lookup returns CDR1 MDHEN and CDR2 SYDVKM. V dropped 3 bases and J dropped 4; count of bases not matched to a gene: 9. This CDR3 has 16 amino acids. CDR3 DNA sequence: TGTGCCAGCAGTTTTTGGTCTAGCGGGAGTGGGTACGAGCAGTACTTC. The encoded protein is CASSFWSSGSGYEQYF.

This clone showed up just once. The rearrangement uses TRBV23-1 and TRBJ1-4, with D unresolved. TRBV23-1 is an open reading frame whose function is uncertain. The CDR3 runs to 16 residues. V lost 3 bases and J lost 6, with 17 bases in between. CDR3 DNA sequence: TGCGCCAGCAGTCATTCGATGGGGTATCGGGATGAAAAACTGTTTTTT. As protein: CASSHSMGYRDEKLFF.

This rearrangement joins TRBV10-3 to TRBJ2-1; D uncertain. Germline V CDR1 and CDR2: ENHRY, SYGVKD. V was trimmed by 8 bases and J by 3 bases, leaving 11 bases between them. CDR3 length: 13 amino acids. The CDR3 sequence: CAIGLVGYNEQFF. The CDR3 DNA follows: TGTGCCATCGGGCTAGTTGGCTACAATGAGCAGTTCTTC.

This sequence joins TRBV28 and TRBJ2-7, with 11 bases aligning to TRBD2. There are 14 residues in the CDR3. Germline V lookup: CDR1 MDHEN, CDR2 SYDVKM. J lost 0 bases, V lost 6 bases, and 1 base had no gene match. The CDR3 DNA reads as TGTGCCAGCAGAGGACTAGCGGGCTCCTACGAGCAGTACTTC. Protein: CASRGLAGSYEQYF.